The rows below give T cell receptor beta chains drawn from one sample of a study of metastatic and nonmetastatic thyroid tumors. TCRdb re-called the PCR reads via MiXCR. The table has about 30,000 clones, about 4.1% seen once. The sequenced sample was blood. The receptors come from a female donor with papillary thyroid cancer or a benign thyroid nodule (not recorded which). Some clones in this sample may be carry-over from other donors' samples. CDR3s include the opening cysteine and the closing phenylalanine or tryptophan. D genes are given only for firm matches. Only some rows state a clone size, as once, few, many or a class for expanded clones.

size	D	J	V	DNA	CDR3
many	.	TRBJ2-7	TRBV7-2	TGTGCCAGCAGCCCACGGTCTACAGAGCAGTACTTC	CASSPRSTEQYF
many	TRBD2	TRBJ2-5	TRBV3-1	TGTGCCAGCAGGTCAAGGGGAGGGGCAGAGACCCAGTACTTC	CASRSRGGAETQYF
few	.	TRBJ1-2	TRBV6-1	TGTGCCAGCACCAACGGGGGCCCAAGCTATGGCTACACCTTC	CASTNGGPSYGYTF
many	TRBD2	TRBJ2-2	TRBV5-1	TGCGCCAGCAGCTTGGAGACTAGCGGTACCACCGGGGAGCTGTTTTTT	CASSLETSGTTGELFF
.	.	TRBJ1-1	TRBV6-1	TGTGCCAGCAGCTACAACGCTGACGCGGCTGAAGCTTTCTTT	CASSYNADAAEAFF
many	TRBD1	TRBJ2-3	TRBV7-9	TGTGCCAGCAGCTCCCCCCCCGGGACAGGAAGCACAGATACGCAGTATTTT	CASSSPPGTGSTDTQYF
.	TRBD2	TRBJ2-3	TRBV6-4	TGTGCCAGCAGTGAAACCGGGACTAGCGGGACAGATACGCAGTATTTT	CASSETGTSGTDTQYF
few	TRBD2	TRBJ2-1	TRBV25-1	TGTGTCAGCCAGACTAGCGGCGGGTGGTTCTTC	CVSQTSGGWFF
medium-sized	TRBD2	TRBJ2-7	TRBV28	TGTGCCAGCAGACCCGCCGGGACTAGCCCCTCTGGAGTCCCCAAGCAGTACTTC	CASRPAGTSPSGVPKQYF
many	.	TRBJ2-3	TRBV20-1	TGCAGTGCTAGAAAGGCCCTAGGGGGGAGTTATTGGGATGGCACAGATACGCAGTATTTT	CSARKALGGSYWDGTDTQYF
many	.	TRBJ1-1	TRBV7-9	TGTGCCAGCACCATATTCCCCCCAGGGGTTTTAGCTTTCTTT	CASTIFPPGVLAFF
many	.	TRBJ2-2	TRBV18	TGTGCCAGCTCACCACTCCAGGGTACCGGGGAGCTGTTTTTT	CASSPLQGTGELFF
medium-sized	.	TRBJ2-7	TRBV6-1	TGTGCCAGCAGTGAAGTTGCGGGACTCCGTTGGTACGAGCAGTACTTC	CASSEVAGLRWYEQYF
few	.	TRBJ2-7	TRBV6-2/TRBV6-3	TGTGCCAGCAGTTACTCGAATTCGGCCCCCAGAGCACTCAACGAGCAGTACTTC	CASSYSNSAPRALNEQYF
many	.	TRBJ2-6	TRBV19	TGTGCCAGTAGTATAAATTTCGACCAATCCGGGGCCAACGTCCTGACTTTC	CASSINFDQSGANVLTF
many	TRBD2	TRBJ2-3	TRBV7-9	TGTGCCAGCAGCCCCCCCGGGACTACCACAGATACGCAGTATTTT	CASSPPGTTTDTQYF
few	.	TRBJ1-2	TRBV11-2	TGTGCCAGCAGCTTAGTAGGGTTTTATGGCTACACCTTC	CASSLVGFYGYTF
medium-sized	.	TRBJ1-2	TRBV6-1	TGTGCCAGCAGTTACGACAGCCCTAACTATGGCTACACCTTC	CASSYDSPNYGYTF
.	.	TRBJ1-2	TRBV6-1	TGTGCCAGCAGGAGGGGATATGGCTACACCTTC	CASRRGYGYTF
few	TRBD2	TRBJ2-1	TRBV28	TGTGCCAGCTTGGAGTCTAGCGGAGCCCAAGAGAAGCAGTTCTTC	CASLESSGAQEKQFF
many	.	TRBJ2-7	TRBV19	TGTGCCAGTAGTACCCGGGACGCCCTTGTTTACGAGCAGTACTTC	CASSTRDALVYEQYF
few	TRBD1	TRBJ2-7	TRBV27	TGTGCCAGCAGTTTCTATAGACAGGGCGGGTCCTACGAGCAGTACTTC	CASSFYRQGGSYEQYF
.	.	TRBJ1-1	TRBV4-1	TGCGCCAGCAGCCAATCCGACGGGAACACTGAAGCTTTCTTT	CASSQSDGNTEAFF
many	.	TRBJ2-5	TRBV24-1	TGTGCCACCAGTGGAGGGGGCCAAGAGACCCAGTACTTC	CATSGGGQETQYF
few	TRBD1	TRBJ1-2	TRBV6-5	TGTGCCAGCAGTTCCAGGGGGCCTGACTATGGCTACACCTTC	CASSSRGPDYGYTF
.	TRBD1	TRBJ1-4	TRBV12-3/TRBV12-4	TGTGCCAGCAGTTTAGCCCCGGACAGGGTCGGTGAAAAACTGTTTTTT	CASSLAPDRVGEKLFF
few	TRBD2	TRBJ2-5	TRBV28	TGTGCCAGCAGTTTACCTAGCGGATGGAGGTATACCCAGTACTTC	CASSLPSGWRYTQYF
few	TRBD2	TRBJ2-2	TRBV6-1	TGTGCCAGCGGGTCAGGGAGGGAGGCCGGGGAGCTGTTTTTT	CASGSGREAGELFF
few	.	TRBJ2-1	TRBV6-1	TGTGCCAGCAGTGAGGACTACTACAATGAGCAGTTCTTC	CASSEDYYNEQFF
few	.	TRBJ2-5	TRBV4-2	TGTGCCAGCAGCCAGACTAGACAGGAGACCCAGTACTTC	CASSQTRQETQYF
.	TRBD2	TRBJ2-7	TRBV2	TGTGCCAGCACCTTCTTGACTAGCTATGACGAGCAGTACTTC	CASTFLTSYDEQYF
many	TRBD2	TRBJ2-3	TRBV7-2	TGTGCCAGCAGCTTAGTTGAGGGACTAGCGGGGCGTTTGTATTTT	CASSLVEGLAGRLYF